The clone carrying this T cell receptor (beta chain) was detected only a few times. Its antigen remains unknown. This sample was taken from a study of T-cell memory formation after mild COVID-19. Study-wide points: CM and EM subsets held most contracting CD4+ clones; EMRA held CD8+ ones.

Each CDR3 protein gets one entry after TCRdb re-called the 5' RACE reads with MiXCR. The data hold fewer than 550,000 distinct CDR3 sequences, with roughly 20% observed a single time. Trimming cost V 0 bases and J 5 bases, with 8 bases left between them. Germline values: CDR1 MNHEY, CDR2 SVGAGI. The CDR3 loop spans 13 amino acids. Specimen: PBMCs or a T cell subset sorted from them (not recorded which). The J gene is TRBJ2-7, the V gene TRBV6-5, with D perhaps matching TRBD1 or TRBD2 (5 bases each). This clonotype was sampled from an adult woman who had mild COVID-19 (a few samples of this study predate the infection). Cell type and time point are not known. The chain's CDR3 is CASSYSEGNEQYF. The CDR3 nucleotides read TGTGCCAGCAGTTACTCTGAGGGGAACGAGCAGTACTTC.